The next 31 T cell receptor beta chains were all read from a single sample in a study of T cell responses to AZD1222 COVID-19 vaccine. Assay: immunoSEQ multiplex PCR; the TCRdb copy retains only in-frame clones and omits some. This table holds more than 110,000 clones. Sequencing was done on a sample of peripheral blood. Receptor source: an adult in good health.

This sequence joins TRBV4-3 and TRBJ1-2; the D is unclear. The CDR3 length is 17 residues. V lost 1 base to trimming and J lost 6 bases, with 21 bases between them. Germline values: CDR1 LGHNA, CDR2 YSLEER. The CDR3 loop is CASSQGSRQGDRDGYTF. As DNA, the CDR3 is TGCGCCAGCAGCCAAGGGAGTAGACAAGGAGATAGAGATGGCTACACCTTC.

This chain connects TRBV7-2 to TRBJ2-3, with D perhaps matching TRBD2 (6 bases). Germline CDR1 and CDR2: SGHTA and FQGNSA. The CDR3 is 15 amino acids. The V gene lost 1 base and the J gene lost 4 bases, with 12 bases spanning the gap. CDR3 sequence (DNA): TGTGCCAGCAGCTTAGGACAGCGGAGGGCAGATACGCAGTATTTT. Its translation is CASSLGQRRADTQYF.

The V call is TRBV12-3 or TRBV12-4, the J call TRBJ1-2, with a possible D match to TRBD1 (6 bases). V shed 6 bases and J shed 9 bases, with 11 bases lying between them. This CDR3 contains 11 residues. This chain's CDR3 is CASSRRGRYTF. The CDR3 DNA reads TGTGCCAGCAGCCGCAGGGGCCGCTACACCTTC.

The chain couples TRBV11-2 to TRBJ2-1; 13 bases align to TRBD2. The CDR3 spans 15 residues. The V gene end was trimmed by 5 bases and the J gene end by 7 bases; junction bases not matched to a gene: 5. From germline, CDR1 is SGHAT and CDR2 FQNNGV. The CDR3 reads CASSPRTSGGNEQFF. In DNA form, the CDR3 reads TGTGCCAGCAGCCCTCGGACTAGCGGGGGTAATGAGCAGTTCTTC.

The chain combines TRBV4-2 with TRBJ1-1; no reliable D call. Germline assignment: CDR1 LGHNA and CDR2 YNFKEQ. The CDR3 has 14 residues. With 5 bases removed from V and 0 bases from J, the gap between germline ends came to 10 bases. The chain's CDR3 is CASSSYYMNTEAFF. The DNA of the CDR3 is TGTGCCAGCAGCTCATACTATATGAACACTGAAGCTTTCTTT.

J is TRBJ2-5 and V is TRBV19, with 8 bases lining up with TRBD2. Germline V gene lookup returns CDR1 LNHDA and CDR2 SQIVND (reference sequence). This CDR3 has 15 amino acids. Unmatched junction bases numbered 7, after V lost 3 bases and J lost 4 bases. The CDR3: CASSMSSGTPETQYF. DNA for the CDR3: TGTGCCAGTAGTATGAGTAGCGGGACCCCAGAGACCCAGTACTTC.

J is TRBJ2-5 and V is TRBV11-3; tentatively, D is TRBD1 (6 bases). The germline CDR1 and CDR2 sequences are SGHNT and YENEEA. The V end lost 0 bases, the J end lost 3 bases, and 17 bases lay between the germline ends. The CDR3 totals 17 residues. CDR3 coding DNA: TGTGCCAGCAGCTTAGATTTTTTGGGGGCTGCCGAAGAGACCCAGTACTTC. This encodes CASSLDFLGAAEETQYF.

The genes are TRBV7-9 and TRBJ2-7, with D unclear. The CDR3 loop spans 12 amino acids. CDR1 is SEHNR and CDR2 is FQNEAQ in the germline V gene (reference sequence). Trimming cost V 0 bases and J 7 bases, with 7 bases left between them. The CDR3 loop reads CASSLAGPEQYF. In nucleotides, the CDR3 is TGTGCCAGCAGCTTAGCTGGCCCAGAGCAGTACTTC.

This chain uses TRBV3-1 (or the pseudogene TRBV3-2) with TRBJ2-3; D is unclear. Deletions cut 5 bases from V and 6 bases from J, with 18 bases between. The CDR3 has 15 amino acids. The V gene's germline CDR1 is LGHDT and CDR2 YNNKEL (reference sequence). The CDR3 DNA reads TGTGCCAGCAGCGAATTAAGCAAGGTTTCGGATACGCAGTATTTT. Protein sequence: CASSELSKVSDTQYF.

The chain combines TRBV28 with TRBJ1-5; D unresolved. The V gene lost 4 bases and the J gene lost 5 bases, with 9 bases spanning the gap. The CDR3 covers 13 residues. CDR1 and CDR2 (germline): MDHEN, SYDVKM. CDR3 amino acids: CASSSSDDQPQHF. Written as DNA, the CDR3 is TGTGCCAGCAGTTCGTCAGACGATCAGCCCCAGCATTTT.

The CDR3 region is CAISVAGGLTDTQYF. The CDR3 nucleotides read TGTGCCATCAGTGTGGCGGGGGGGCTCACAGATACGCAGTATTTT. The V gene is TRBV10-3, the J gene TRBJ2-3; 9 positions agree with TRBD2. The germline CDR1 and CDR2 sequences are ENHRY and SYGVKD. This CDR3 comprises 15 residues. V shed 4 bases and J 2 bases; nucleotides not matched to a gene: 4.

V and J are TRBV5-1 and TRBJ1-1; weak D call: TRBD1 (6 bases). The V gene lost 4 bases and the J gene lost 4 bases, with 14 bases spanning the gap. Germline values: CDR1 SGHRS, CDR2 YFSETQ. CDR3 length: 14 amino acids. CDR3 sequence (DNA): TGCGCCAGCAGCCTGGGGGCTGAGGGCACTGAAGCTTTCTTT. Amino acid sequence: CASSLGAEGTEAFF.

The gene calls are TRBV7-2 and TRBJ1-5; 7 bases agree with TRBD1. V shed 5 bases, J shed 0 bases, and the junction held 7 bases outside the gene matches. There are 16 residues in the CDR3. The germline CDR1 and CDR2 sequences are SGHTA and FQGNSA. The CDR3 protein is CASSAAGTVSNQPQHF. The CDR3 DNA reads TGTGCCAGCAGCGCGGCCGGGACAGTTAGCAATCAGCCCCAGCATTTT. Full variable domain (missing parts from reference TRBV7-2 and TRBJ1-5): GAGVSQSPSNKVTEKGKDVELRCDPISGHTALYWYRQSLGQGLEFLIYFQGNSAPDKSGLPSDRFSAERTGGSVSTLTIQRTQQEDSAVYLCASSAAGTVSNQPQHFGDGTRLSIL.

This CDR3 is CASRPLSGGAYNEQFF. The CDR3 DNA reads as TGTGCCAGCAGACCCCTTAGCGGGGGGGCCTACAATGAGCAGTTCTTC. V usage is TRBV7-9 and J usage is TRBJ2-1; 11 nucleotides match TRBD2. Trimming took 6 bases from V and 2 from J; bases not matched to a gene: 6. CDR1 SEHNR and CDR2 FQNEAQ come from the germline V gene (reference sequence). CDR3 length: 16 residues.

V is TRBV9 and J is TRBJ2-5; tentatively, D is TRBD1 (6 bases). The germline V gene has CDR1 SGDLS and CDR2 YYNGEE. The CDR3 length is 15 residues. V was clipped by 4 bases and J by 1 base, with 14 bases between them. The CDR3 sequence is CASSPERGSQETQYF. CDR3 in DNA: TGTGCCAGCAGCCCCGAGAGGGGGTCCCAAGAGACCCAGTACTTC.

The rearrangement joins TRBV5-1 to TRBJ1-1; a possible D gene is TRBD1 (5 bases). The CDR3 covers 15 residues. Per the germline V gene, CDR1 is SGHRS and CDR2 is YFSETQ. V was trimmed by 0 bases and J by 1 base, leaving 10 bases between them. CDR3 sequence (DNA): TGCGCCAGCAGCTTGGCCCCGGGGGAGAACACTGAAGCTTTCTTT. Encoded protein: CASSLAPGENTEAFF.

The chain couples TRBV27 to TRBJ2-7; unclear D gene. Germline CDR1 and CDR2: MNHEY and SMNVEV (reference sequence). The CDR3 contains 14 residues. Between the trimmed V and J ends, which lost 3 bases and 3 bases, there was a span of 12 bases. CDR3 DNA sequence: TGTGCCAGCAGTTTCGATCGCTGGAGCTACGAGCAGTACTTC. Translated, it gives CASSFDRWSYEQYF.

V is TRBV19 and J is TRBJ1-1, with a possible D match to TRBD1 (6 bases). Per the germline V gene, CDR1 is LNHDA and CDR2 is SQIVND (reference sequence). The V gene lost 4 bases and the J gene lost 5 bases, with 17 bases spanning the gap. The CDR3 length is 15 residues. CDR3 DNA: TGTGCCAGTAGTACCACAATGAACAGGGTTACTGAAGCTTTCTTT. Its protein is CASSTTMNRVTEAFF.

The gene calls are TRBV11-3 and TRBJ2-6, with unresolved D. This CDR3 spans 17 amino acids. Trimming removed 3 bases from V and 3 bases from J, with 15 bases in between. The germline V gene encodes CDR1 SGHNT and CDR2 YENEEA. The CDR3 loop is CASSFLGSAFGANVLTF. DNA of the CDR3: TGTGCCAGCAGCTTCTTAGGGTCGGCTTTTGGGGCCAACGTCCTGACTTTC.

V and J are TRBV4-1 and TRBJ1-2, with D unresolved. With 0 bases removed from V and 6 bases from J, the gap between germline ends came to 14 bases. Germline lookup yields CDR1 MGHRA and CDR2 YSYEKL. CDR3 length equals 15 residues. The DNA for the CDR3 is TGCGCCAGCAGCCAAGATATCAGGAGCAACCATGGCTACACCTTC. Protein: CASSQDIRSNHGYTF.

The V and J genes are TRBV5-1 and TRBJ1-2; D perhaps matches TRBD1 (5 bases). CDR1 and CDR2 from the germline V gene are SGHRS and YFSETQ. The CDR3 spans 15 residues. Trimming left V 4 bases short and J 0 bases short, with 13 bases between. In DNA, the CDR3 is TGCGCCAGCAGCCCTGAGACAGCGACTAACTATGGCTACACCTTC. It specifies CASSPETATNYGYTF.

The chain joins TRBV28 to TRBJ1-2; D gene uncertain. The germline CDR1 and CDR2 sequences are MDHEN and SYDVKM. Deletions cut 7 bases from V and 4 bases from J, with 13 bases between. The CDR3 runs to 13 residues. In DNA form, the CDR3 reads TGTGCCAGCACCTCCACTGAGTCCTATGGCTACACCTTC. Protein: CASTSTESYGYTF.

Turning to this clone: Other DNA sequences from this sample encode an identical CDR3 as well. V is TRBV5-1 and J is TRBJ2-7, with D hard to call. The V gene lost 0 bases and the J gene lost 2 bases, with 9 bases spanning the gap. Germline V CDR1 and CDR2: SGHRS, YFSETQ. The CDR3 is 14 amino acids. This CDR3 is CASSLVVQPYEQYF. The CDR3 nucleotides read TGCGCCAGCAGCTTGGTGGTACAGCCCTACGAGCAGTACTTC.

The V call is TRBV4-3, the J call TRBJ2-3; D ambiguous. The CDR3 is made up of 14 amino acids. The V gene's germline CDR1 is LGHNA and CDR2 YSLEER. Deletions cut 0 bases from V and 4 bases from J, with 8 bases between. CDR3 sequence: CASSQDIGPDTQYF. The CDR3 DNA follows: TGCGCCAGCAGCCAAGATATAGGGCCAGATACGCAGTATTTT.

This rearrangement joins TRBV6-5 to TRBJ2-1; TRBD1 matches 7 bases. The CDR3 totals 15 residues. Per the germline V gene, CDR1 is MNHEY and CDR2 is SVGAGI. V lost 0 bases and J lost 3; bases outside the gene matches: 2. The CDR3 is CASSYSDRDYNEQFF. In DNA form, the CDR3 reads TGTGCCAGCAGTTACTCCGACAGGGACTACAATGAGCAGTTCTTC.

The V and J genes are TRBV4-1 and TRBJ2-1; 7 nucleotides align to TRBD1. With 3 bases clipped from V and 4 bases from J, the junction kept 24 bases outside the gene matches. Germline CDR1 and CDR2: MGHRA and YSYEKL. The CDR3 has 21 amino acids. The CDR3 sequence: CASSQAIPPGQFREKYNEQFF. CDR3 DNA sequence: TGCGCCAGCAGCCAGGCTATACCCCCGGGACAGTTTAGGGAAAAGTACAATGAGCAGTTCTTC.

CDR3 bases: TGTGCCAGCAGCCCACAGGGTGAAAAACTGTTTTTT. The encoded protein is CASSPQGEKLFF. The chain uses TRBV4-2 and TRBJ1-4; a weak D match, TRBD1 (6 bases). CDR1 and CDR2 (germline): LGHNA, YNFKEQ. The CDR3 consists of 12 residues. With 4 bases removed from V and 7 bases from J, the gap between germline ends came to 7 bases.

This chain joins TRBV5-1 and TRBJ2-7; D is uncertain. The CDR3 loop spans 15 amino acids. CDR1 and CDR2 from the germline V gene are SGHRS and YFSETQ. Trimming shortened V by 0 bases and J by 7 bases, and 17 bases separated the two germline ends. In DNA form, the CDR3 reads TGCGCCAGCAGCTTGGTAGGTCAGGCTCTCAAGGAGCAGTACTTC. It specifies CASSLVGQALKEQYF.

The rearrangement joins TRBV7-8 to TRBJ1-1; no reliable D call. Germline lookup yields CDR1 SGHVS and CDR2 FQNEAQ. The CDR3 extends over 12 amino acids. V lost 3 bases, J lost 0 bases, and 2 bases lay in between. The CDR3 nucleotides read TGTGCCAGCAGCTTCCTGAACACTGAAGCTTTCTTT. It translates to CASSFLNTEAFF. Variable domain in full (rest from reference TRBV7-8 and TRBJ1-1): GAGVSQSPRYKVAKRGQDVALRCDPISGHVSLFWYQQALGQGPEFLTYFQNEAQLDKSGLPSDRFFAERPEGSVSTLKIQRTQQEDSAVYLCASSFLNTEAFFGQGTRLTVV.

V and J are TRBV2 and TRBJ2-1; TRBD2 agrees at 14 bases. CDR1 is SNHLY and CDR2 is FYNNEI in the germline V gene. Losses at the gene ends were 2 bases for V and 7 bases for J; bases not matched to a gene: 10. The CDR3 is 18 amino acids. Here the CDR3 reads CASSEWGLAGERENEQFF. CDR3 bases: TGTGCCAGCAGTGAATGGGGACTAGCGGGGGAGAGGGAGAATGAGCAGTTCTTC.

The chain couples TRBV9 to TRBJ1-2; D ambiguous. Trimming left V 4 bases short and J 6 bases short, with 19 bases between. Germline V gene sequence: CDR1 SGDLS, CDR2 YYNGEE. The CDR3 runs to 15 residues. CDR3 coding DNA: TGTGCCAGCAGCTCCCCCGAGGGAGGACCCAATGGCTACACCTTC. Its protein product is CASSSPEGGPNGYTF.